The next 20 T cell receptor beta chains were all read from a single sample in a study of monozygotic twins with inflammatory bowel disease. TCRdb reprocessed the 5' RACE reads; each CDR3 protein has one entry and no DNA is given. The sample shows approximately 330,000 distinct CDR3 sequences, and approximately 2% sits with its ten largest clones. The sample comprised blood. The receptors come from a human donor with ulcerative colitis or Crohn's disease, or a healthy co-twin of an affected twin (not recorded which).

The chain recombines TRBV4-1 with TRBJ1-3. CDR3 length equals 16 residues. Germline V lookup: CDR1 MGHRA, CDR2 YSYEKL. The CDR3 here is CASSQDEVRSGNTIYF.

The chain joins TRBV5-1 to TRBJ2-1; TCRdb lists TRBD2, though no DNA is available to test this call. The CDR3 runs to 15 residues. Germline V gene lookup returns CDR1 SGHRS and CDR2 YFSETQ. The CDR3 spells CASSLISGDYNEQFF.

V usage is TRBV7-2 and J usage is TRBJ2-1; TCRdb proposes TRBD2, but this gene call is untestable without DNA. The CDR3 has 17 amino acids. The germline V gene has CDR1 SGHTA and CDR2 FQGNSA. The CDR3 reads CASSLNPRDYQYNEQFF.

This chain connects TRBV20-1 to TRBJ2-3; without DNA, the TCRdb call of TRBD2 cannot be checked. CDR1 and CDR2 from the germline V gene are DFQATT and SNEGSKA (reference sequence). This CDR3 region has 14 residues. The CDR3 is CSASRRALADTQYF.

The chain links TRBV20-1 to TRBJ2-7; TCRdb designates TRBD2, a call that cannot be tested without DNA. CDR1 and CDR2 from the germline V gene are DFQATT and SNEGSKA (reference sequence). This CDR3 region has 15 residues. CDR3 sequence reads: CSARDRLKPSYEQYF.

V is TRBV5-5 and J is TRBJ2-3; as DNA is missing, the TRBD2 call by TCRdb cannot be tested. The CDR3 length is 14 residues. Germline V CDR1 and CDR2: SGHKS, YYEKEE (reference sequence). This CDR3 reads CASSRELRADTQYF.

The V gene is TRBV19, the J gene TRBJ2-1. The CDR3 runs to 15 residues. Germline CDR1 reads LNHDA; CDR2 reads SQIVND (reference sequence). CDR3 protein: CASSWTDISYNEQFF.

The V call is TRBV5-6, the J call TRBJ2-2. Germline assignment: CDR1 SGHDT and CDR2 YYEEEE. The CDR3 loop spans 16 amino acids. CDR3 sequence: CASSLAVELNTGELFF.

The chain has TRBV24-1 and TRBJ2-2; TCRdb indicates TRBD2, and absent DNA this call remains unverified. The CDR3 runs to 17 residues. The V gene's germline CDR1 is KGHDR and CDR2 SFDVKD. The CDR3 loop reads CATSDRGLAGDTGELFF.

The CDR3 loop reads CASSVRGLAETEQYF. The chain is built from TRBV9 and TRBJ2-7; there is no DNA to check the TCRdb D call of TRBD2. This CDR3 spans 15 amino acids. CDR1 and CDR2 (germline): SGDLS, YYNGEE.

J is TRBJ1-4 and V is TRBV20-1; TCRdb returns TRBD1, unconfirmable since there is no DNA. This CDR3 has 14 amino acids. The germline V gene has CDR1 DFQATT and CDR2 SNEGSKA (reference sequence). The CDR3 sequence: CSARDQQGREKLFF.

The chain combines TRBV11-2 with TRBJ2-2. This CDR3 is 16 amino acids long. CDR1 is SGHAT, CDR2 FQNNGV, per germline. The CDR3 loop reads CASSIGPPVEAGELFF.

This chain joins TRBV5-6 and TRBJ1-6; TCRdb returns TRBD1, unconfirmable since there is no DNA. The CDR3 length is 16 residues. Looked up from germline, CDR1 is SGHDT and CDR2 is YYEEEE. The CDR3: CASSLDAGGGDSPLHF.

This rearrangement joins TRBV10-1 to TRBJ2-1; TCRdb outputs TRBD1, but without DNA this stays unchecked. Germline CDR1 WNHNN, CDR2 SYGVQD (reference sequence). The CDR3 has 15 residues. The CDR3 sequence is CASSHRDRGYNEQFF.

The chain employs TRBV28 and TRBJ2-7; with no DNA, the TCRdb D assignment of TRBD2 cannot be verified. This CDR3 spans 15 amino acids. Germline V lookup: CDR1 MDHEN, CDR2 SYDVKM. CDR3 protein: CASSPVPAGTYEQYF.

The chain is built from TRBV12-3 or TRBV12-4 and TRBJ2-7; the D call of TRBD2 rests on TCRdb alone, since no DNA is present to check it. The length of the CDR3 is 17 residues. CDR3 sequence: CASTGGGLAGGRDEQYF.

The chain links TRBV10-2 to TRBJ2-1. The CDR3 is made up of 11 amino acids. CDR1 WSHSY and CDR2 SAAADI come from the germline V gene. Here the CDR3 reads CASSEINEQFF.

V and J are TRBV11-2 and TRBJ2-2; TCRdb names TRBD2, which stays unverified in the absence of DNA. This CDR3 has 21 amino acids. Germline V gene lookup returns CDR1 SGHAT and CDR2 FQNNGV. The chain's CDR3 is CASSPRAKTSGRAPNTGELFF.

The CDR3 protein is CATSDPRQGADTGELFF. The genes are TRBV24-1 and TRBJ2-2; as DNA is missing, the TRBD1 call by TCRdb cannot be tested. Germline V gene lookup returns CDR1 KGHDR and CDR2 SFDVKD. The CDR3 spans 17 residues.

The chain links TRBV20-1 to TRBJ2-7; checking the TCRdb D call of TRBD1 is not possible without DNA. This CDR3 region has 15 residues. Germline V gene lookup returns CDR1 DFQATT and CDR2 SNEGSKA (reference sequence). CDR3 residues: CSARETGTGVYEQYF.